This TCR beta chain comes out of a study of cytomegalovirus exposure and HLA in healthy donors. Across the whole study: An earlier analysis identified more than 90 million unique TCR beta sequences in about 170 million T cells. Study-wide results and caveats: As immune exposure information, only CMV serostatus was available. There were reportedly fewer N-insertions in an Asian-associated ancestry cluster than the roughly 700-donor mean, in a later analysis. In a later analysis, at a false discovery rate of 0.05, roughly 17,000 TCR beta sequences matched HLA alleles.

This clone appeared a few times. Its specificity is not known. CDR1 is SGHTA and CDR2 is FQGNSA in the germline V gene. Trimming took 6 bases from V and 9 from J; bases not matched to a gene: 5. The CDR3 runs to 13 residues. 13 Jbeta primers and 60 Vbeta primers were used for the PCR. The method was immunoSEQ multiplex PCR; TCRdb's version includes in-frame clones alone and lacks a portion of them. The sample lists 150,000 to 200,000 clones; roughly 77% were seen once. Sequenced input: PBMCs. This rearrangement joins TRBV7-2 to TRBJ1-6, with 7 nucleotides matching TRBD1. The origin of this receptor is a woman aged 25 to 45 in good health and CMV-seropositive. The CDR3 spells CASRRGPGSPLHF. The CDR3 nucleotides are TGTGCCAGCAGGAGGGGGCCCGGTTCACCCCTCCACTTT.